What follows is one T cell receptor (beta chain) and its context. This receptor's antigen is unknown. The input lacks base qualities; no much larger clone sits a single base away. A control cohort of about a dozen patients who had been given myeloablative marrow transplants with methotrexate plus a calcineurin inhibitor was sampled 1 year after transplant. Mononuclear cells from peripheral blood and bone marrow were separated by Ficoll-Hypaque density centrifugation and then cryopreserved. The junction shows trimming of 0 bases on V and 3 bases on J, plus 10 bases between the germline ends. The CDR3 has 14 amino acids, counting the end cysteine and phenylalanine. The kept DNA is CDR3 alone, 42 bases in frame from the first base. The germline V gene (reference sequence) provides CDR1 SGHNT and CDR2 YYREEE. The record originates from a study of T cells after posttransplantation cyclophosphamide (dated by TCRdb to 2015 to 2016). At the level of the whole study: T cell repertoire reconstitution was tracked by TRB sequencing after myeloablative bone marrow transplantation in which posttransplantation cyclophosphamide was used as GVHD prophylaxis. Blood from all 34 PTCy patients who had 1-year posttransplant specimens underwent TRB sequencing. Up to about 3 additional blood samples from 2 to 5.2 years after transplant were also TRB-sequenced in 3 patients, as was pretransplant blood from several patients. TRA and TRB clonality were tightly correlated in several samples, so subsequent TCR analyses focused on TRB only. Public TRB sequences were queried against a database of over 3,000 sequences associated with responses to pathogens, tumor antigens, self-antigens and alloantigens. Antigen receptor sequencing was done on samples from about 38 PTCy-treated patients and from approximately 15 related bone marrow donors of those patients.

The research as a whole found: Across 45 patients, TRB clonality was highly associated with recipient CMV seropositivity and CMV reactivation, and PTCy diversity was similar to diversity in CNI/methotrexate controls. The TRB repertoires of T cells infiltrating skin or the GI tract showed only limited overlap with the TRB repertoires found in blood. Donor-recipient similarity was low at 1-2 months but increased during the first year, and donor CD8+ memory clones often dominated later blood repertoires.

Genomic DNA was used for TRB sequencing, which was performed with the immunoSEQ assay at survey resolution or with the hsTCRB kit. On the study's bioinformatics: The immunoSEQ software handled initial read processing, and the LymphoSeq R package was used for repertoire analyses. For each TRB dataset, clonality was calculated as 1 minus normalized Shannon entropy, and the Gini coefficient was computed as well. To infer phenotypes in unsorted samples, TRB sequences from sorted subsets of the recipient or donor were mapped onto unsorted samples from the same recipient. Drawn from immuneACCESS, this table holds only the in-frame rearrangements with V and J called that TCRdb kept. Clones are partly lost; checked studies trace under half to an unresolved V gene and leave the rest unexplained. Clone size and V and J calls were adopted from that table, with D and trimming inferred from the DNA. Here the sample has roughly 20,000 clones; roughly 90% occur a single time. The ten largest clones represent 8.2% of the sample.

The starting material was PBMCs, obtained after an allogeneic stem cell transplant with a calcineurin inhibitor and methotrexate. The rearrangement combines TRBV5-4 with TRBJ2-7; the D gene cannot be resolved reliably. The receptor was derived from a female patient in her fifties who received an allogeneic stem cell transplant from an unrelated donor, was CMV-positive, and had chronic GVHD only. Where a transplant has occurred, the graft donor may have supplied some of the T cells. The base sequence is TGTGCCAGCAGCTTGGGTCCAGTATACTACGAGCAGTACTTC. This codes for CASSLGPVYYEQYF.